The sequence of this T cell receptor beta chain was determined in a study of blood T cell repertoires in COVID-19. Study-wide context: Nucleic acid was either cDNA or gDNA, and it came from T cells, B-cell-depleted T cells, or PBMCs.

In the study's own analysis: How many nucleated cells were present was estimated from reference gene primer amplification. Using immunoSEQ multiplex PCR, the repertoire was profiled, and TCRdb retains in-frame clones only, with some absent. That table is the source of V, J and clone size, and D and trimming were worked out from the DNA. The profile shows 90,000 to 130,000 clones, around four fifths of them singletons. The TCR originated in a woman between 70 and 85 years old with acute or convalescent COVID-19. Material for sequencing was peripheral blood.

The CDR3 protein is CASSPLLEDMNTEAFF. CDR3 nucleotides: TGTGCCAGCAGTCCCCTCCTTGAGGACATGAACACTGAAGCTTTCTTT. V usage is TRBV28 and J usage is TRBJ1-1; D perhaps matches TRBD1 (5 bases). Germline V gene lookup returns CDR1 MDHEN and CDR2 SYDVKM. The CDR3 is made up of 16 amino acids. V gave up 5 bases and J gave up 0 bases, with 16 bases separating them.